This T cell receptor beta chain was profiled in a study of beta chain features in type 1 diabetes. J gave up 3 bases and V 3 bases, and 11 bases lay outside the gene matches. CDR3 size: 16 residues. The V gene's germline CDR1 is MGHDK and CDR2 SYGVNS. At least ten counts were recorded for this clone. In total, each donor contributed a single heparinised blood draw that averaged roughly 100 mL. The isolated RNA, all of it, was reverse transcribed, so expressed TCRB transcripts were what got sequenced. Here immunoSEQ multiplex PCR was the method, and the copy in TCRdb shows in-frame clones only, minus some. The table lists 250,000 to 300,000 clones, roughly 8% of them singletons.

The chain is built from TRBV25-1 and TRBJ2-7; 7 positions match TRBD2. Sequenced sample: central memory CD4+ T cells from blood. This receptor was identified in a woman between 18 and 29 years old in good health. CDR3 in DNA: TGTGCCAGCAGTGAGGGGAGGGGACCAATTGACTACGAGCAGTACTTC. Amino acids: CASSEGRGPIDYEQYF.